The 26 T cell receptor beta chains below come from one sample, sequenced in a study of CDR3 diversity in severe acne. Using its own MiXCR run on the PCR reads, TCRdb lists one record per CDR3 protein. Among over 100,000 distinct CDR3 sequences, roughly half were seen once, and the ten largest hold 9.5% to 15%. Sequences were obtained from blood. These receptors all stem from a male donor with acne.

This clonotype was detected once. The chain recombines TRBV14 with TRBJ1-3; possibly TRBD1 for D (6 bases). CDR3 length equals 16 residues. V lost 4 bases, J lost 4 bases, and 17 bases lay in between. Germline V gene sequence: CDR1 SGHDN, CDR2 FVKESK. The CDR3, as DNA: TGTGCCAGCAGCCTTCTATCGGGGGCCCGAGGAAACACCATATATTTT. Protein product: CASSLLSGARGNTIYF.

The V gene is TRBV7-8, the J gene TRBJ2-2; 7 bases line up with TRBD2. The CDR3 is 15 residues long. The germline V gene has CDR1 SGHVS and CDR2 FQNEAQ. V lost 6 bases, J lost 4 bases, and 8 bases stayed unmatched. CDR3 sequence reads: CASRPRGRTTGELFF. As DNA, the CDR3 is TGTGCCAGCAGACCACGCGGGAGAACCACCGGGGAGCTGTTTTTT.

The chain combines TRBV10-2 with TRBJ2-7, with TRBD1 as a possible D gene (5 bases). Germline assignment: CDR1 WSHSY and CDR2 SAAADI. CDR3 size: 12 residues. The ends were cut back, 0 bases at V and 12 bases at J, with 12 bases in the middle. CDR3 loop: CASSESTAQGYF. The CDR3 DNA reads as TGCGCCAGCAGTGAGTCCACTGCCCAGGGGTACTTC.

In the case of this clonotype: With a much larger clone just one base away, this may be a read error. The conserved phenylalanine or tryptophan is not found at the CDR3 terminus, so this likely reflects a read error. This rearrangement joins TRBV13 to TRBJ2-2, with TRBD1 as a possible D gene (6 bases). The ends were cut back, 3 bases at V and 4 bases at J, with 15 bases in the middle. The germline V gene encodes CDR1 PRHDT and CDR2 FYEKMQ (reference sequence). The CDR3 loop spans 16 amino acids. CDR3 residues: CASSFPSQGFTGELFL. CDR3 coding DNA: TGTGCCAGCAGCTTTCCGTCACAGGGTTTCACCGGGGAGCTGTTTCTT.

Comment on this clonotype: This may stem from a read error, because a much larger clone lies one nucleotide away. The V call is TRBV7-2, the J call TRBJ2-7; TRBD2 agrees at 7 bases. J lost 5 bases, V lost 2 bases, and 12 bases had no gene match. Germline CDR1 reads SGHTA; CDR2 reads FQGNSA. The CDR3 contains 16 residues. In nucleotides, the CDR3 is TGTGCCAGCAGCTTATTCCGGCTAGCGGACAATAACGAGCAGTACGTC. Its translation is CASSLFRLADNNEQYV.

The sample holds many counts of this clonotype. This chain uses TRBV4-1 with TRBJ1-2; TRBD1 aligns across 9 bases. Per germline, CDR1 MGHRA and CDR2 YSYEKL. V lost 0 bases, J lost 7 bases, and 6 bases stayed unmatched. There are 15 residues in the CDR3. The CDR3 DNA follows: TGCGCCAGCAGCCAAGAAGGACAGGGGACGAGTGGCTACACCTTC. Amino acid sequence: CASSQEGQGTSGYTF.

This clonotype appeared many times. J is TRBJ2-3 and V is TRBV6-4; 7 positions agree with TRBD2. The CDR3 is made up of 15 amino acids. Looked up from germline, CDR1 is MRHNA and CDR2 is SNTAGT. J was trimmed by 1 base and V by 4 bases; bases with no gene match: 5. DNA of the CDR3: TGTGCCAGCAGTGTGGCGGGAGAAGGCACAGATACGCAGTATTTT. Its protein product is CASSVAGEGTDTQYF.

This clonotype was detected a few times. This CDR3 reads CSVESPENPETQYF. The CDR3 nucleotides are TGCAGCGTTGAATCGCCGGAGAACCCAGAGACCCAGTACTTC. The V gene is TRBV29-1, the J gene TRBJ2-5; the D is unclear. Trimming stripped 2 bases from V and 4 bases from J, with 14 bases between. CDR1 SQVTM and CDR2 ANQGSEA come from the germline V gene. The CDR3 runs 14 residues.

The chain uses TRBV28 and TRBJ2-3; D not certain. This CDR3 spans 12 amino acids. Germline V lookup: CDR1 MDHEN, CDR2 SYDVKM. Trimming shortened V by 0 bases and J by 11 bases, and 9 bases separated the two germline ends. The CDR3 region has the DNA TGTGCCAGCAGTTTATGGGGGAATGAGCAGTATTTT. Amino acid sequence: CASSLWGNEQYF.

This clonotype has ten or more counts. The chain uses TRBV25-1 and TRBJ1-6; D unresolved. The V end was cut by 1 base, the J end by 9 bases, with 19 bases between. Per germline, CDR1 MGHDK and CDR2 SYGVNS. The CDR3 totals 17 residues. Written as DNA, the CDR3 is TGTGCCAGCAGTGAATTGGGGATCGGGGTTCAAGCTTCACCCCTCCACTTT. Translating gives CASSELGIGVQASPLHF. Combining the CDR3 with reference TRBV25-1 and TRBJ1-6 gives the whole variable domain EADIYQTPRYLVIGTGKKITLECSQTMGHDKMYWYQQDPGMELHLIHYSYGVNSTEKGDLSSESTVSRIRTEHFPLTLESARPSHTSQYLCASSELGIGVQASPLHFGNGTRLTVT.

Note on this clonotype: Since a much larger clone is just one base distant, this may be a read error. The chain is built from TRBV20-1 and TRBJ1-1; D is undetermined. Trimming removed 6 bases at V and 1 base at J, with 15 bases between. The CDR3 is 14 residues long. Germline V gives CDR1 DFQATT, CDR2 SNEGSKA (reference sequence). CDR3: CSAIGPTTNTEAFF. CDR3 DNA sequence: TGCAGTGCCATCGGGCCCACTACGAACACTGAAGCTTTCTTT.

This clonotype has at least ten counts. The chain employs TRBV5-5 and TRBJ2-3; TRBD2 matches 10 bases. Germline V gives CDR1 SGHKS, CDR2 YYEKEE (reference sequence). V shed 4 bases, J shed 0 bases, and the junction held 5 bases outside the gene matches. The length of the CDR3 is 16 residues. The CDR3 region is CASSLKTSGSTDTQYF. CDR3 coding DNA: TGTGCCAGCAGCCTGAAGACTAGCGGGAGCACAGATACGCAGTATTTT. The full variable domain, completed using reference TRBV5-5 and TRBJ2-3, is DAGVTQSPTHLIKTRGQQVTLRCSPISGHKSVSWYQQVLGQGPQFIFQYYEKEERGRGNFPDRFSARQFPNYSSELNVNALLLGDSALYLCASSLKTSGSTDTQYFGPGTRLTVL.

A note on this clonotype: Just one base apart from a much larger clone, this may be a read error. The genes are TRBV24-1 and TRBJ2-4, with D possibly being TRBD2 (5 bases). In germline, CDR1 is KGHDR, CDR2 SFDVKD. This CDR3 contains 13 residues. This chain's CDR3 is CGTQRADDRIQYF. CDR3 sequence (DNA): TGTGGCACACAACGAGCGGACGATCGCATTCAGTACTTC.

The CDR3 DNA is TGTGCCAGCAGTCTGGACAGTAATAATGAAAAACTGTTTTTT. Translated, it gives CASSLDSNNEKLFF. V gene TRBV6-1 combines with J gene TRBJ1-4; the D gene is possibly TRBD1 (6 bases). V was shortened by 5 bases and J by 4 bases, with 11 bases between the two germline ends. Looked up from germline, CDR1 is MNHNS and CDR2 is SASEGT. This CDR3 comprises 14 residues.

In regard to this clonotype: This may stem from a read error, because a much larger clone lies one nucleotide away. The chain links TRBV5-4 to TRBJ2-2; 12 positions match TRBD2. The CDR3 loop spans 18 amino acids. With 3 bases clipped from V and 5 bases from J, the junction kept 11 bases outside the gene matches. The V gene's germline CDR1 is SGHNT and CDR2 YYREEE (reference sequence). CDR3 residues: CASSSPWTSGIDTGELFF. CDR3 sequence (DNA): TGTGCCAGCAGCTCGCCCTGGACTAGCGGGATAGATACCGGGGAGCTGTTTTTT.

The chain recombines TRBV24-1 with TRBJ1-1; tentatively, D is TRBD1 (5 bases). The CDR3 loop spans 13 amino acids. V was shortened by 7 bases and J by 4 bases, with 12 bases between the two germline ends. The germline V gene encodes CDR1 KGHDR and CDR2 SFDVKD. The CDR3 coding sequence is TGTGCCACCAGAGAGGGGCGGGCCACTGAAGCTTTCTTT. This codes for CATREGRATEAFF.

With regard to this clonotype: The junction does not match germline at one end; this may be a read error. The gene calls are TRBV5-1 and TRBJ2-1; tentative D call: TRBD2 (5 bases). The germline CDR1 and CDR2 sequences are SGHRS and YFSETQ. The CDR3 length is 16 residues. The CDR3 DNA follows: TGTGCCAGCAGCGTAGGAGCGGTTGCCTCCTACAATGAGCAGTTCTTC. It translates to CASSVGAVASYNEQFF. Combining the CDR3 with reference TRBV5-1 and TRBJ2-1 gives the whole variable domain KAGVTQTPRYLIKTRGQQVTLSCSPISGHRSVSWYQQTPGQGLQFLFEYFSETQRNKGNFPGRFSGRQFSNSRSEMNVSTLELGDSALYLCASSVGAVASYNEQFFGPGTRLTVL.

The chain couples TRBV11-3 to TRBJ1-2; D may be TRBD1 (6 bases). V gave up 5 bases and J gave up 3 bases, with 16 bases separating them. CDR1 SGHNT and CDR2 YENEEA come from the germline V gene. The CDR3 length is 15 residues. CDR3 loop: CASSQDLRTDYGYTF. The CDR3 nucleotides read TGTGCCAGCAGCCAAGATCTACGGACAGACTATGGCTACACCTTC.

V and J are TRBV3-1 and TRBJ1-2, with D unclear. V shed 4 bases and J shed 3 bases, with 15 bases lying between them. Germline-derived CDR1 and CDR2 are LGHDT and YNNKEL (reference sequence). The CDR3 contains 15 residues. Here the CDR3 reads CASSPYRGSDYGYTF. For the CDR3, the DNA is TGTGCCAGCAGCCCCTATCGAGGGAGTGACTATGGCTACACCTTC.

Notes on this clonotype: A much bigger clone sits one base away, suggesting this may be a read error. The missing conserved phenylalanine or tryptophan at the end of this CDR3 makes a read error likely. The J gene is TRBJ2-3, the V gene TRBV5-4; TRBD2 matches 11 bases. CDR1 and CDR2 from the germline V gene are SGHNT and YYREEE (reference sequence). The CDR3 is 15 residues long. V shed 1 base, J shed 3 bases, and the junction held 1 base outside the gene matches. CDR3 nucleotides: TGTGCCAGCAGCTTGAGACTAGCGGGGACAGATACGCAGTATTCT. Protein product: CASSLRLAGTDTQYS.

This clonotype was picked up one time. The V call is TRBV6-1, the J call TRBJ2-7; TRBD2 matches 10 bases. The V segment lost 2 bases and the J segment 5 bases; nucleotides outside the gene matches: 6. CDR1 MNHNS and CDR2 SASEGT come from the germline V gene. This CDR3 has 15 residues. For the CDR3, the DNA is TGTGCCAGCAGTGAACCCCTAGCGGGAGTGGACGAGCAGTACTTC. It yields the protein CASSEPLAGVDEQYF.

V is TRBV9 and J is TRBJ2-3, with 9 bases matching TRBD2. The CDR3 is made up of 16 amino acids. The germline V gene has CDR1 SGDLS and CDR2 YYNGEE. V was pared by 3 bases and J by 4 bases, with 9 bases of the junction left unmatched. The CDR3 region is CASSDRASGIADTQYF. Written as DNA, the CDR3 is TGTGCCAGCAGCGACAGAGCTAGCGGGATCGCAGATACGCAGTATTTT.

Remarks on this clonotype: A much larger clone is a single base away; this may be a read error. V and J are TRBV7-6 and TRBJ2-2, with a tentative D call TRBD2 (5 bases). The CDR3 spans 17 residues. Germline V gives CDR1 SGHVS, CDR2 FNYEAQ. The CDR3 nucleotides read TGTGCCAGCGGCTTAGTGTCCGGACTGAGGATTACCGGGGAGCTGTTTTTT. This codes for CASGLVSGLRITGELFF.

Details on this clonotype: A clone one base away is much larger, so this may be a read error. The gene calls are TRBV5-1 and TRBJ1-3; D gene unclear. The CDR3 consists of 13 residues. Germline V gives CDR1 SGHRS, CDR2 YFSETQ. V was shortened by 4 bases and J by 8 bases, with 13 bases between the two germline ends. CDR3 sequence reads: CASSPDTTDTIYF. For the CDR3, the DNA is TGCGCCAGCAGCCCTGACACGACTGACACCATATATTTT.

The chain employs TRBV7-3 and TRBJ2-2; 10 bases fit TRBD2. The germline V gene encodes CDR1 SGHTA and CDR2 FQGTGA. The CDR3 is made up of 15 amino acids. Trimming at V came to 5 bases and at J to 6 bases, leaving 6 bases not matched to a gene. The CDR3 DNA reads as TGTGCCAGCAGCCGCAGCGGGAGGGCCCCCGGGGAGCTGTTTTTT. This encodes CASSRSGRAPGELFF.

The sample holds many counts of this clonotype. V gene TRBV20-1 combines with J gene TRBJ2-3; D not resolved. In germline, CDR1 is DFQATT, CDR2 SNEGSKA (reference sequence). Trimming shortened V by 6 bases and J by 3 bases, and 25 bases separated the two germline ends. CDR3 length: 17 residues. CDR3 DNA sequence: TGCAGTGCCCCCATTTCGACTTCTGGGGTTGGAACAGATACGCAGTATTTT. It yields the protein CSAPISTSGVGTDTQYF.